The 20 T cell receptor beta chains below were found in one sample sequenced in a study of tumor-infiltrating lymphocytes in localized non-small cell lung cancer. The table came from immunoSEQ multiplex PCR; TCRdb's copy has only in-frame clones and leaves some out. The sample records 5,500 to 8,500 clones, just under 75% being singletons. What was sequenced was lung tumor tissue. Receptors originate from a human donor with non-small cell lung cancer.

The chain has TRBV6-6 and TRBJ1-3, with D hard to call. Trimming shortened V by 6 bases and J by 1 base, and 10 bases separated the two germline ends. CDR1 is MNHNY and CDR2 is SVGAGI in the germline V gene (reference sequence). The length of the CDR3 is 14 residues. CDR3 in amino acids: CASSLQTSGNTIYF. The CDR3 coding sequence is TGTGCCAGCAGCTTACAGACGTCTGGAAACACCATATATTTT.

About this clone: At one boundary the junction diverges from the germline segment, which might be a read error. V gene TRBV30 combines with J gene TRBJ1-1, with TRBD1 as a possible D gene (6 bases). CDR1 GTSNPN and CDR2 SVGIG come from the germline V gene (reference sequence). The CDR3 loop spans 14 amino acids. The CDR3 spells CAARTWTGDTGAFF. The DNA of the CDR3 is TGTGCCGCGCGAACCTGGACGGGGGACACTGGAGCTTTCTTT.

This sequence joins TRBV30 and TRBJ1-3; TRBD1 might be the D (6 bases). Germline CDR1 is GTSNPN and CDR2 is SVGIG (reference sequence). This CDR3 region has 14 residues. Trimming left V 4 bases short and J 5 bases short, with 15 bases between. In DNA, the CDR3 is TGTGCCTGGACTGGGGGCCCGGGAAGAAACACCATATATTTT. Translation gives CAWTGGPGRNTIYF.

This clone is a singleton in its sample. The CDR3 loop is CAISEFYDRNPMNTEAFF. DNA of the CDR3: TGTGCCATCAGTGAATTTTATGACCGCAATCCCATGAACACTGAAGCTTTCTTT. The chain joins TRBV10-3 to TRBJ1-1; D unresolved. Germline CDR1 reads ENHRY; CDR2 reads SYGVKD. Trimming removed 3 bases at V and 0 bases at J, with 20 bases between. CDR3 size: 18 residues.

CDR3 bases: TGTGCCAGCAGCCGACAGGGCGACAACTATGGCTACACCTTC. Its translation: CASSRQGDNYGYTF. The chain carries TRBV7-9 and TRBJ1-2, with 7 bases that match TRBD1. Germline-derived CDR1 and CDR2 are SEHNR and FQNEAQ (reference sequence). V shed 5 bases, J shed 2 bases, and the junction held 5 bases outside the gene matches. The CDR3 is made up of 14 amino acids.

DNA of the CDR3: TGTGCCAGCAGCCAACAGGTCTTGGAGACCCAGTACTTC. It translates to CASSQQVLETQYF. The genes are TRBV14 and TRBJ2-5, with D hard to call. V lost 2 bases, J lost 5 bases, and 9 bases lay in between. The germline CDR1 and CDR2 sequences are SGHDN and FVKESK. The CDR3 spans 13 residues.

This rearrangement joins TRBV4-3 to TRBJ2-1; D remains ambiguous. Deletions cut 6 bases from V and 1 base from J, with 10 bases between. CDR3 length equals 14 residues. Per germline, CDR1 LGHNA and CDR2 YSLEER. This CDR3 is CASSQVGSYNEQFF. The CDR3 DNA is TGCGCCAGCAGTCAGGTGGGATCCTACAATGAGCAGTTCTTC.

The genes are TRBV14 and TRBJ1-2; unclear D gene. Trimming took 0 bases from V and 5 from J, leaving 10 bases between them. Per the germline V gene, CDR1 is SGHDN and CDR2 is FVKESK. CDR3 length equals 14 residues. The CDR3 nucleotides are TGTGCCAGCAGCCAAGATAGTGTTACGTATGGCTACACCTTC. This translates into CASSQDSVTYGYTF.

This chain joins TRBV5-1 and TRBJ1-5, with D maybe TRBD1 (6 bases). The CDR3 contains 15 residues. Trimming took off 4 bases at V and 4 bases at J, with 15 bases between the two ends. The germline V gene has CDR1 SGHRS and CDR2 YFSETQ. This CDR3 is CASSPARDKNQPQHF. CDR3 nucleotides: TGCGCCAGCAGCCCAGCCCGGGACAAGAATCAGCCCCAGCATTTT.

The chain recombines TRBV5-1 with TRBJ2-7; D perhaps matches TRBD2 (6 bases). Trimming took off 4 bases at V and 2 bases at J, with 10 bases between the two ends. Germline CDR1 is SGHRS and CDR2 is YFSETQ. The length of the CDR3 is 13 residues. The CDR3 loop is CASSPLATYEQYF. CDR3 DNA: TGCGCCAGCAGCCCGCTAGCGACCTACGAGCAGTACTTC.

In its sample, this clone is medium-sized. The genes are TRBV18 and TRBJ2-1, with 11 nucleotides matching TRBD2. Per germline, CDR1 KGHSH and CDR2 LQKENI. This CDR3 contains 16 residues. J lost 3 bases, V lost 0 bases, and 1 base had no gene match. The CDR3 sequence: CASSPPGTSGYNEQFF. DNA for the CDR3: TGTGCCAGCTCACCACCGGGGACTAGCGGCTACAATGAGCAGTTCTTC.

The chain links TRBV29-1 to TRBJ2-5; the match to TRBD2 covers 7 bases. The CDR3 is 13 residues long. V was clipped by 5 bases and J by 1 base; unmatched bases: 4. Per germline, CDR1 SQVTM and CDR2 ANQGSEA. The CDR3 spells CSVSGRFQETQYF. The CDR3 DNA is TGCAGCGTTTCCGGGAGGTTCCAAGAGACCCAGTACTTC.

The genes are TRBV4-1 and TRBJ1-5, with 7 positions matching TRBD1. The length of the CDR3 is 20 residues. Trimming removed 0 bases from V and 3 bases from J; junction bases left unmatched: 17. From germline, CDR1 is MGHRA and CDR2 YSYEKL. The CDR3 region is CASSQEGHGGTAVFNQPQHF. DNA for the CDR3: TGCGCCAGCAGCCAAGAGGGTCATGGCGGGACAGCCGTATTCAATCAGCCCCAGCATTTT.

This chain connects TRBV5-4 to TRBJ1-2, with D possibly matching TRBD1 (5 bases). Trimming took off 1 base at V and 3 bases at J, with 13 bases between the two ends. The CDR3 consists of 15 residues. Germline V gene lookup returns CDR1 SGHNT and CDR2 YYREEE (reference sequence). The CDR3 reads CASSLSWGTDYGYTF. The CDR3 bases are TGTGCCAGCAGCTTGTCCTGGGGCACTGACTATGGCTACACCTTC.

The chain has TRBV5-1 and TRBJ2-7; perhaps D is TRBD1 or TRBD2 (7 bases each). Per the germline V gene, CDR1 is SGHRS and CDR2 is YFSETQ. The CDR3 spans 15 residues. V dropped 4 bases and J dropped 2 bases, with 16 bases sitting between them. The CDR3 is CASSVEGAGAYEQYF. The CDR3 bases are TGCGCCAGCAGCGTGGAGGGGGCGGGGGCCTACGAGCAGTACTTC.

J is TRBJ1-4 and V is TRBV5-1, with no clear D. Germline V gene data show CDR1 as SGHRS and CDR2 as YFSETQ. This CDR3 contains 14 residues. V was trimmed by 4 bases and J by 0 bases, leaving 7 bases between them. CDR3 DNA: TGCGCCAGCAGCATCACTACAACTAATGAAAAACTGTTTTTT. Translating gives CASSITTTNEKLFF.

V gene TRBV4-2 combines with J gene TRBJ2-1; 10 positions agree with TRBD2. V was pared by 0 bases and J by 4 bases, with 0 bases of the junction left unmatched. The CDR3 extends over 15 amino acids. Germline assignment: CDR1 LGHNA and CDR2 YNFKEQ. The CDR3 reads CASSQETSGYNEQFF. DNA of the CDR3: TGTGCCAGCAGCCAAGAGACTAGCGGGTACAATGAGCAGTTCTTC.

This rearrangement joins TRBV11-3 to TRBJ2-2, with D hard to call. Germline CDR1 reads SGHNT; CDR2 reads YENEEA. The CDR3 is 15 amino acids. The germline V and J ends were trimmed by 2 bases and 0 bases, with 7 bases remaining between them. CDR3 loop: CASSLNSANTGELFF. In DNA, the CDR3 is TGTGCCAGCAGCTTAAACAGCGCGAACACCGGGGAGCTGTTTTTT.

This clone showed up just once. V usage is TRBV11-2 and J usage is TRBJ2-1; D tentatively fits TRBD1 or TRBD2 (5 bases each). Between the trimmed V and J ends, which lost 0 bases and 5 bases, there was a span of 20 bases. Per germline, CDR1 SGHAT and CDR2 FQNNGV. The CDR3 is 18 amino acids. CDR3 amino acids: CASSLDRGFSPQNNEQFF. CDR3 nucleotide sequence: TGTGCCAGCAGCTTAGATCGGGGCTTTTCCCCTCAAAACAATGAGCAGTTCTTC. The full variable domain, in which reference TRBV11-2 and TRBJ2-1 provide the parts outside the CDR3, is EAGVAQSPRYKIIEKRQSVAFWCNPISGHATLYWYQQILGQGPKLLIQFQNNGVVDDSQLPKDRFSAERLKGVDSTLKIQPAKLEDSAVYLCASSLDRGFSPQNNEQFFGPGTRLTVL.

This chain links TRBV28 with TRBJ1-2; D is undetermined. The CDR3 totals 12 residues. The germline gives CDR1 MDHEN, CDR2 SYDVKM. Trimming removed 2 bases at V and 4 bases at J, with 5 bases between. This CDR3 reads CASSLIAYGYTF. The DNA of the CDR3 is TGTGCCAGCAGTTTAATAGCCTATGGCTACACCTTC.